This TCR beta chain comes out of a study of vaccination effects on CD4 cells after COVID-19. V dropped 2 bases and J dropped 0; count of bases not matched to a gene: 6. Germline CDR1 SGHKS, CDR2 YYEKEE (reference sequence). The length of the CDR3 is 17 residues. Sequenced by immunoSEQ multiplex PCR; TCRdb stores in-frame clones only, minus some. The sample lists around 46,000 clones, 72% occurring once. Culturing for 9 to 10 days preceded CD4+ T cell isolation. Every participant took two doses of the BNT162b2 or mRNA-1273 vaccine. Turning to this clone: Its antigen remains unidentified.

V is TRBV5-5 and J is TRBJ1-4; TRBD1 agrees at 8 bases. The receptor was derived from a human donor who received a COVID-19 vaccine. The starting material was CD4+ T cells from PBMCs cultured without peptide, obtained after COVID-19 vaccination. CDR3 sequence: CASSFRPGQATNEKLFF. The DNA for the CDR3 is TGTGCCAGCAGCTTCCGGCCGGGACAGGCAACTAATGAAAAACTGTTTTTT.